This T cell receptor (beta chain) emerged from a study of T cells after yellow fever vaccination. This clonotype was seen more than once but under ten times. Its target is unknown. 5'RACE template switching generated TCR cDNA, adding a universal primer site and UMIs. MiXCR was run by TCRdb on the 5' RACE reads, yielding one entry per CDR3 protein. Among 500,000 to 650,000 distinct CDR3 sequences, approximately 13% were seen once, and the ten largest hold around 15%. Study-level points and caveats: Some clonotypes were seen in both the CD4 and the CD8 compartments. These made up a small share and likely arose from convergent recombination. A secondary response was less intense yet reached its peak sooner, at day 5 versus 15.

The sequence came from a man under 40 who received the YFV17D yellow fever vaccine. The source material was PBMCs, sampled on the day of the yellow fever booster vaccination.

CDR3 nucleotide sequence: TGTGCCAGCATTCCTACGGGACCCTCCTACGAGCAGTACTTC. Its translation is CASIPTGPSYEQYF. The chain is built from TRBV28 and TRBJ2-7; D tentatively reads TRBD1 or TRBD2 (5 bases each). The germline gives CDR1 MDHEN, CDR2 SYDVKM. The CDR3 runs 14 residues. V was clipped by 7 bases and J by 0 bases, with 13 bases between them.